Shown below are 15 T cell receptor beta chains from a single sample sequenced in a study of blood T cells in healthy people across ages. Using a J-beta primer mix together with a sample-barcoded 5' primer, a second PCR was run for roughly 6 to 12 cycles. TCRdb redid the calling of the 5' RACE reads with MiXCR, one entry per CDR3 protein. The sample holds hundreds of thousands of distinct CDR3 sequences; roughly 29% are singletons and the top ten take approximately 28%. Sequenced sample: blood. The source of these receptors is a woman aged 65 to 85 in good health.

This clonotype was detected once. The chain has TRBV20-1 and TRBJ1-4, with 10 bases that match TRBD1. Germline CDR1 and CDR2: DFQATT and SNEGSKA (reference sequence). V dropped 6 bases and J dropped 11; count of bases not matched to a gene: 12. The CDR3 is 14 residues long. The CDR3 here is CSASTGTGEGKLFF. CDR3 coding DNA: TGCAGTGCATCCACCGGGACAGGGGAGGGTAAACTGTTTTTT.

The gene calls are TRBV20-1 and TRBJ2-3, with D perhaps matching TRBD2 (5 bases). The CDR3 totals 12 residues. Trimming took 6 bases from V and 5 from J, leaving 12 bases between them. The germline CDR1 and CDR2 sequences are DFQATT and SNEGSKA (reference sequence). In DNA form, the CDR3 reads TGCAGTGCGTTGACCGGAGGAGATACGCAGTATTTT. It yields the protein CSALTGGDTQYF.

The rearrangement uses TRBV7-6 and TRBJ2-3; 14 bases fit TRBD2. The germline V gene encodes CDR1 SGHVS and CDR2 FNYEAQ. J lost 5 bases, V lost 5 bases, and 3 bases had no gene match. There are 15 residues in the CDR3. In DNA, the CDR3 is TGTGCCAGCAGCCCGGGACTAGCGGGAGAAGATACGCAGTATTTT. This encodes CASSPGLAGEDTQYF.

The genes are TRBV12-5 and TRBJ2-1; D is undetermined. V was shortened by 3 bases and J by 4 bases, with 10 bases between the two germline ends. This CDR3 is built from 14 residues. CDR1 and CDR2 (germline): LGHNT, FRNRAP. As DNA, the CDR3 is TGTGCTAGTGGTTTAAGTTCTTCTTACAATGAGCAGTTCTTC. Translated: CASGLSSSYNEQFF. The full variable domain, its missing parts supplied by reference TRBV12-5 and TRBJ2-1, is DARVTQTPRHKVTEMGQEVTMRCQPILGHNTVFWYRQTMMQGLELLAYFRNRAPLDDSGMPKDRFSAEMPDATLATLKIQPSEPRDSAVYFCASGLSSSYNEQFFGPGTRLTVL.

This clonotype occurred many times. The rearrangement uses TRBV7-6 and TRBJ1-5; D is undetermined. The length of the CDR3 is 14 residues. V lost 1 base, J lost 3 bases, and 7 bases lay in between. Germline CDR1 is SGHVS and CDR2 is FNYEAQ. The DNA for the CDR3 is TGTGCCAGCAGCTTAGGGCTGCACAATCAGCCCCAGCATTTT. Amino acid sequence: CASSLGLHNQPQHF. Together with reference TRBV7-6 and TRBJ1-5, the CDR3 gives the full variable domain: GAGVSQSPRYKVTKRGQDVALRCDPISGHVSLYWYRQALGQGPEFLTYFNYEAQQDKSGLPNDRFSAERPEGSISTLTIQRTEQRDSAMYRCASSLGLHNQPQHFGDGTRLSIL.

This clonotype showed up just a few times. A much more abundant neighbour one base away suggests this may be a read error. This sequence joins TRBV20-1 and TRBJ2-7; perhaps TRBD1 as D (5 bases). Near its end, the DNA agrees better with TRBJ2-1, so the J call may be wrong. This CDR3 contains 12 residues. From germline, CDR1 is DFQATT and CDR2 SNEGSKA (reference sequence). The CDR3 sequence: CSAKGPYNGQFF. CDR3 DNA: TGCAGTGCTAAGGGGCCCTACAATGGGCAGTTCTTC.

The chain is built from TRBV28 and TRBJ2-5; the D gene is possibly TRBD1 (6 bases). The J call may be incorrect, as the DNA end agrees better with TRBJ2-7. CDR3 length: 16 residues. Looked up from germline, CDR1 is MDHEN and CDR2 is SYDVKM. For the CDR3, the DNA is TGTGCCAGCAGTTCTCCCTTTACAGGGAACTCCTACGAGCAGTACTTC. Its translation: CASSSPFTGNSYEQYF.

This sequence joins TRBV6-5 and TRBJ2-5, with a possible D match to TRBD1 (6 bases). This CDR3 region has 14 residues. Germline lookup yields CDR1 MNHEY and CDR2 SVGAGI. V shed 2 bases and J shed 2 bases, with 9 bases lying between them. The CDR3 nucleotides read TGTGCCAGCAGTTACAACGGACAGCAAGAGACCCAGTACTTC. Translating gives CASSYNGQQETQYF.

This clonotype was counted between two and nine times. The V gene is TRBV20-1, the J gene TRBJ2-7, with 13 nucleotides matching TRBD2. The junction had 8 bases not matched to a gene; V was cut back by 5 bases and J by 4 bases. The CDR3 is 15 amino acids. Germline assignment: CDR1 DFQATT and CDR2 SNEGSKA (reference sequence). The CDR3 loop is CSAALGTSGDYEQYF. The CDR3 DNA follows: TGCAGTGCTGCCCTCGGGACTAGCGGGGATTACGAGCAGTACTTC.

The chain carries TRBV4-1 and TRBJ1-1; tentatively, D is TRBD1 (6 bases). There are 14 residues in the CDR3. Germline CDR1 reads MGHRA; CDR2 reads YSYEKL. Trimming took 1 base from V and 5 from J, leaving 11 bases between them. In nucleotides, the CDR3 is TGCGCCAGCAGCCAAGTACAGGGATGGACTGAAGCTTTCTTT. Amino acid sequence: CASSQVQGWTEAFF.

This clonotype was picked up a small number of times. The chain combines TRBV6-1 with TRBJ1-2; D possibly corresponds to TRBD1 (6 bases). The CDR3 is 13 amino acids. Trimming stripped 6 bases from V and 4 bases from J, with 12 bases between. CDR1 and CDR2 (germline): MNHNS, SASEGT. The CDR3 DNA reads as TGTGCCAGCAGCCAGGGGTCCCCCTATGGCTACACCTTC. This sequence encodes CASSQGSPYGYTF.

A few counts support this clonotype. The rearrangement joins TRBV12-3 or TRBV12-4 to TRBJ2-7; D uncertain. The CDR3 is 13 residues long. V lost 5 bases to trimming and J lost 2 bases, with 10 bases between them. The CDR3 nucleotides are TGTGCCAGCAGTGACTCTACTCCCTACGAGCAGTACTTC. Translated: CASSDSTPYEQYF.

The gene calls are TRBV10-3 and TRBJ2-3; D is unresolved. The CDR3 sequence is 14 residues long. The germline CDR1 and CDR2 sequences are ENHRY and SYGVKD. V lost 0 bases and J 9 bases, leaving 13 bases between the germline ends. CDR3 DNA: TGTGCCATCAGTGAGTCGAAGAAAGCGTTAACGCAGTATTTT. Residues: CAISESKKALTQYF.

CDR3 amino acids: CASSFSGTGVKNIQYF. CDR3 bases: TGTGCCAGCAGTTTTTCGGGGACAGGGGTCAAAAACATTCAGTACTTC. The gene calls are TRBV12-3 or TRBV12-4 and TRBJ2-4; 10 nucleotides line up with TRBD1. V dropped 3 bases and J dropped 3; count of bases not matched to a gene: 5. This CDR3 region has 16 residues.

This clonotype was seen a few times. V is TRBV7-6 and J is TRBJ2-2, with D perhaps matching TRBD1 or TRBD2 (6 bases each). Per the germline V gene, CDR1 is SGHVS and CDR2 is FNYEAQ. There are 15 residues in the CDR3. Trimming took off 3 bases at V and 6 bases at J, with 14 bases between the two ends. The CDR3 is CASSFWGAKAGELFF. DNA of the CDR3: TGTGCCAGCAGCTTTTGGGGGGCGAAGGCCGGGGAGCTGTTTTTT.